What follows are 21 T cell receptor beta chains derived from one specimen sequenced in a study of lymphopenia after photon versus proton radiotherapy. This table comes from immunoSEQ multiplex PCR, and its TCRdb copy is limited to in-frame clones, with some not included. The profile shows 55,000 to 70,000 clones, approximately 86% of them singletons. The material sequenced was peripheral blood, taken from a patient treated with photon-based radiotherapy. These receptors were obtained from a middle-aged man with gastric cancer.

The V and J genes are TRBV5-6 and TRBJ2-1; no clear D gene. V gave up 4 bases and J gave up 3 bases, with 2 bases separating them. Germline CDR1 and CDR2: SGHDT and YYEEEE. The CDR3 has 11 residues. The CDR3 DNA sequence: TGTGCCAGCAGCAACTACAATGAGCAGTTCTTC. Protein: CASSNYNEQFF.

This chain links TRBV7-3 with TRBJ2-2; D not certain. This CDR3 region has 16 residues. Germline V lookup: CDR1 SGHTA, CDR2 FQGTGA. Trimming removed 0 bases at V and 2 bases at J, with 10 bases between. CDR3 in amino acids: CASSLTLTPNTGELFF. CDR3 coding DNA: TGTGCCAGCAGCTTAACACTTACACCTAACACCGGGGAGCTGTTTTTT.

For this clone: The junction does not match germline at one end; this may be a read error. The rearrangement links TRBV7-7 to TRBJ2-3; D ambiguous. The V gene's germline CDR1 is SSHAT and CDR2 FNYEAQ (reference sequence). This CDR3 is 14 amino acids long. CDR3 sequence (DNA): TGTGCTAGCAGCCCCAAGCTAGGACCAGATACGCAGTATTTT. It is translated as CASSPKLGPDTQYF.

The CDR3 region is CASSLDRGHNSPLHF. The CDR3 DNA is TGTGCCAGCAGCCTGGACAGGGGGCATAATTCACCCCTCCACTTT. V is TRBV7-2 and J is TRBJ1-6; 11 bases are shared with TRBD1. Germline V gives CDR1 SGHTA, CDR2 FQGNSA. The CDR3 is made up of 15 amino acids. J gave up 5 bases and V 5 bases, and 2 bases lay outside the gene matches.

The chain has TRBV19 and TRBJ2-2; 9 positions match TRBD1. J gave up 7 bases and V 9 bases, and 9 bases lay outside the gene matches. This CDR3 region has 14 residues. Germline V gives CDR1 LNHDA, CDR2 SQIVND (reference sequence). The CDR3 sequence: CASRDRAVGGELFF. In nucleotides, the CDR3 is TGTGCCAGCCGGGACAGGGCGGTTGGCGGGGAGCTGTTTTTT. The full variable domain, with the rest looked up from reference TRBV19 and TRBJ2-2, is DGGITQSPKYLFRKEGQNVTLSCEQNLNHDAMYWYRQDPGQGLRLIYYSQIVNDFQKGDIAEGYSVSREKKESFPLTVTSAQKNPTAFYLCASRDRAVGGELFFGEGSRLTVL.

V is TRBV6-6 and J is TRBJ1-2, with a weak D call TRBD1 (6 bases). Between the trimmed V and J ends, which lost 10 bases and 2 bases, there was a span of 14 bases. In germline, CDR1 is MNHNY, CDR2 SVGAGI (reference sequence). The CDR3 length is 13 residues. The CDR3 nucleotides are TGTGCCACGTGCCTCACAGGGAACTATGGCTACACCTTC. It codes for CATCLTGNYGYTF.

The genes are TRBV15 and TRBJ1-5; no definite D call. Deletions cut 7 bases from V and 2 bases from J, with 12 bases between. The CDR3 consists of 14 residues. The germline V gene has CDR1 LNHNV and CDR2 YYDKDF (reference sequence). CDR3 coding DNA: TGTGCCACCACCGAGAGGGTTGGCAATCAGCCCCAGCATTTT. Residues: CATTERVGNQPQHF.

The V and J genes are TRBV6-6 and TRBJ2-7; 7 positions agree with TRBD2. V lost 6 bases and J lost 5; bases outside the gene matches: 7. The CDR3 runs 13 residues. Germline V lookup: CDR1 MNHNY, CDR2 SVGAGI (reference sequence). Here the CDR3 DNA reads TGTGCCAGCAGGCTCACTAGCGTAGACGAGCAGTACTTC. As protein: CASRLTSVDEQYF.

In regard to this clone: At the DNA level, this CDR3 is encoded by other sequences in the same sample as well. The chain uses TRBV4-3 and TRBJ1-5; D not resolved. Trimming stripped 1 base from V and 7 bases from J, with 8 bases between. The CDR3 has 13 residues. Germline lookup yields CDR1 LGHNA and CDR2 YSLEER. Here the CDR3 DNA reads TGCGCCAGCAGCCAAGGCCAGGAGCAGCCCCAGCATTTT. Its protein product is CASSQGQEQPQHF.

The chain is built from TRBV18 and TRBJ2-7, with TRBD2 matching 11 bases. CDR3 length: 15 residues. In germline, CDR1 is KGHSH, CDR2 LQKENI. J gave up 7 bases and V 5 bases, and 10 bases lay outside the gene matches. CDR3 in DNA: TGTGCCAGCTCATCGATCCCCGGACTAGCGGGTGAGCAGTACTTC. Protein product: CASSSIPGLAGEQYF. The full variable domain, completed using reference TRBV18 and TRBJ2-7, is NAGVMQNPRHLVRRRGQEARLRCSPMKGHSHVYWYRQLPEEGLKFMVYLQKENIIDESGMPKERFSAEFPKEGPSILRIQQVVRGDSAAYFCASSSIPGLAGEQYFGPGTRLTVT.

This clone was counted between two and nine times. CDR3 region: CASSPERAGDYGYTF. DNA of the CDR3: TGTGCCAGCAGCCCCGAGCGGGCTGGTGACTATGGCTACACCTTC. The J gene is TRBJ1-2, the V gene TRBV5-4; D uncertain. V was pared by 4 bases and J by 3 bases, with 16 bases between. CDR3 length: 15 residues. From germline, CDR1 is SGHNT and CDR2 YYREEE (reference sequence).

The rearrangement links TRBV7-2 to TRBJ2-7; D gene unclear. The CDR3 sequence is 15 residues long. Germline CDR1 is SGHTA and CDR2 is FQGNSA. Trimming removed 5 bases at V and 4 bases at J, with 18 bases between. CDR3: CASSPRPASSYEQYF. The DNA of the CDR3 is TGTGCCAGCAGCCCCAGACCGGCTTCCTCGTACGAGCAGTACTTC.

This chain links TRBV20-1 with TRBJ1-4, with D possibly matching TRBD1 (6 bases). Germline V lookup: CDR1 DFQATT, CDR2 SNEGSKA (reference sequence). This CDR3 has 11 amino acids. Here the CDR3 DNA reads TGCAGCACAGGGTACGGCGAAAAACTGTTTTTT. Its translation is CSTGYGEKLFF.

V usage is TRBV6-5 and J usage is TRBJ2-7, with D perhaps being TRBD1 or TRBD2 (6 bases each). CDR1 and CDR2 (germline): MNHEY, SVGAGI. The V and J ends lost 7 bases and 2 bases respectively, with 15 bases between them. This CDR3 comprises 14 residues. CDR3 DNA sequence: TGTGCCAGCAATTCATTGGGGGGCCCCTACGAGCAGTACTTC. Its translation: CASNSLGGPYEQYF.

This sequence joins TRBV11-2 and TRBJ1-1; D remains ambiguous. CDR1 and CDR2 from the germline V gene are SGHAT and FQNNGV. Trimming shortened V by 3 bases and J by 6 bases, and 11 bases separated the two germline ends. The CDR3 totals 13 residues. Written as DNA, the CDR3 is TGTGCCAGCAGCTTTGGTAGGACGGCTGAAGCTTTCTTT. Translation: CASSFGRTAEAFF.

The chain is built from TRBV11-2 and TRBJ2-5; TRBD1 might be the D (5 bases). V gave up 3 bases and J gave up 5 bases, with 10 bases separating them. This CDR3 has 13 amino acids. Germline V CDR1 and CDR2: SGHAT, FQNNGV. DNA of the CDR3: TGTGCCAGCAGCTTCCAGGACACCGAGACCCAGTACTTC. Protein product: CASSFQDTETQYF.

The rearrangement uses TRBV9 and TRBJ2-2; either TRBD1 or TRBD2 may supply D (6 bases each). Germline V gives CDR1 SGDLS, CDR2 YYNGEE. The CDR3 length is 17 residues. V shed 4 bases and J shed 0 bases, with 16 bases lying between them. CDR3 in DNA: TGTGCCAGCAGCCCCAGAGGGGGGACATCGAACACCGGGGAGCTGTTTTTT. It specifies CASSPRGGTSNTGELFF.

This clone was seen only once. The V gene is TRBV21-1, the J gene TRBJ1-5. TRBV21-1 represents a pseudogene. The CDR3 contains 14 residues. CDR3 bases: TGTGCCAGCACCCCTCGGGGGGATCATCAGCCCCAGCATTTT. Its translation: CASTPRGDHQPQHF.

Written as DNA, the CDR3 is TGTGCCAGCAGGGCGAGCGGGGGCTCCTATAATTCACCCCTCCACTTT. Protein sequence: CASRASGGSYNSPLHF. The rearrangement uses TRBV28 and TRBJ1-6; TRBD1 is a possible D gene (5 bases). CDR3 length: 16 residues. Trimming cost V 6 bases and J 0 bases, with 12 bases left between them. Per the germline V gene, CDR1 is MDHEN and CDR2 is SYDVKM.

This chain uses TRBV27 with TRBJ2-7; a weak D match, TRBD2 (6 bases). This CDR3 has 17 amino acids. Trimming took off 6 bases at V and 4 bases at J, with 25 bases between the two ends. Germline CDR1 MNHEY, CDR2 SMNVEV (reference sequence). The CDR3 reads CASSLTRVTGGGYEQYF. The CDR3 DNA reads TGTGCCAGCAGCCTCACCAGGGTAACGGGCGGAGGGTACGAGCAGTACTTC.

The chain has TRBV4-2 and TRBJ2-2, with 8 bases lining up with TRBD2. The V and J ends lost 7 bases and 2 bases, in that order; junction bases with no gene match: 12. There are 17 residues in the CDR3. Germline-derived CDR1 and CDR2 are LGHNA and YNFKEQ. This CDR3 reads CASNAGGLAGNTGELFF. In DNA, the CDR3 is TGTGCCAGCAACGCGGGGGGCCTCGCAGGAAACACCGGGGAGCTGTTTTTT.